This T cell receptor (beta chain) stems from a study of blood T cell repertoires in COVID-19. Overall study: Samples of COVID-19 (acute and convalescent) were obtained from the United States, Italy and Spain.

The data were produced by immunoSEQ multiplex PCR, yet TCRdb's version contains in-frame clones alone and is incomplete. The sample gives 55,000 to 80,000 clones, approximately 79% of which show up once; over 20% is in the top ten. The sequence was obtained from an elderly woman with active or convalescent COVID-19. Sequencing used peripheral blood.

CDR3: CASSLAGRNQPQHF. The CDR3 nucleotides are TGTGCCAGCAGCTTAGCAGGGCGGAATCAGCCCCAGCATTTT. The rearrangement joins TRBV11-2 to TRBJ1-5, with D maybe TRBD1 (5 bases). CDR3 size: 14 residues. Germline CDR1 reads SGHAT; CDR2 reads FQNNGV. V was cut by 1 base and J by 4 bases, with 8 bases left in between.